The 32 T cell receptor beta chains listed next were all sequenced from one sample in a study of cytomegalovirus exposure and HLA in healthy donors. Here immunoSEQ multiplex PCR was the method, and the copy in TCRdb shows in-frame clones only, minus some. Altogether some 200,000 clones are present, roughly nine tenths being singletons, with the ten largest covering roughly 6.6%. Sequencing was performed on PBMCs. All receptors come from a man between 25 and 39 years old in good health and CMV-seropositive.

This clone occurred once. V gene TRBV4-1 combines with J gene TRBJ1-1, with a possible D match to TRBD1 (5 bases). Germline lookup yields CDR1 MGHRA and CDR2 YSYEKL. The V and J ends lost 0 bases and 11 bases respectively, with 10 bases between them. The CDR3 consists of 12 residues. The CDR3 sequence is CASSQDRGVAFF. CDR3 sequence (DNA): TGCGCCAGCAGCCAAGATCGGGGCGTTGCTTTCTTT.

A word on this clone: The DNA is left out, because the CDR3 cannot be placed on it with certainty; the CDR3 is given as TCRdb lists it. The chain employs TRBV5-1 and TRBJ2-7; whether TRBD2, the table's D call, matches the DNA was not checked. The germline V gene encodes CDR1 SGHRS and CDR2 YFSETQ. Termini included, the CDR3 measures 14 amino acids. The CDR3 spells CASSFGEGSYEQYF.

The J gene is TRBJ1-1, the V gene TRBV27; 9 bases align to TRBD1. CDR1 is MNHEY and CDR2 is SMNVEV in the germline V gene (reference sequence). The junction had 1 base not matched to a gene; V was cut back by 7 bases and J by 4 bases. The length of the CDR3 is 12 residues. CDR3 DNA: TGTGCCAGCAAGACAGGGGGCACTGAAGCTTTCTTT. It is translated as CASKTGGTEAFF.

The J gene is TRBJ2-7, the V gene TRBV7-2, with TRBD2 as a possible D gene (6 bases). The CDR3 contains 13 residues. Germline-derived CDR1 and CDR2 are SGHTA and FQGNSA. Trimming removed 5 bases from V and 1 base from J, with 9 bases in between. In DNA form, the CDR3 reads TGTGCCAGCAGCGCGGGACCATCCTACGAGCAGTACTTC. Its translation: CASSAGPSYEQYF.

This clone was counted between two and nine times. The chain has TRBV2 and TRBJ1-1, with a possible D match to TRBD1 (6 bases). The CDR3 consists of 17 residues. CDR1 and CDR2 from the germline V gene are SNHLY and FYNNEI. V was trimmed by 9 bases and J by 1 base, leaving 24 bases between them. The CDR3 DNA is TGTGCCAGTTTGCGGGGGGAGGAGGGGGACCGGAACACTGAAGCTTTCTTT. Translated: CASLRGEEGDRNTEAFF.

The chain recombines TRBV27 with TRBJ2-2; TRBD1 is a possible D gene (5 bases). CDR1 MNHEY and CDR2 SMNVEV come from the germline V gene (reference sequence). The CDR3 has 15 amino acids. Trimming pared 2 bases from V and 4 bases from J, leaving 11 bases between. DNA for the CDR3: TGTGCCAGCAGTTTAACCAGTGGGGCCACCGGGGAGCTGTTTTTT. Amino acids: CASSLTSGATGELFF.

The chain couples TRBV7-9 to TRBJ1-2; 9 nucleotides agree with TRBD1. The CDR3 extends over 16 amino acids. V shed 1 base, J shed 8 bases, and the junction held 11 bases outside the gene matches. Per germline, CDR1 SEHNR and CDR2 FQNEAQ (reference sequence). CDR3 coding DNA: TGTGCCAGCAGCTTAGAACAACAAGGACAGGGGCAGGGCTACACCTTC. The encoded protein is CASSLEQQGQGQGYTF.

V is TRBV6-4 and J is TRBJ1-2; D is undetermined. Deletions cut 8 bases from V and 6 bases from J, with 25 bases between. The CDR3 sequence is 16 residues long. Germline values: CDR1 MRHNA, CDR2 SNTAGT. The CDR3 is CASRQAQKRTYNGYTF. Here the CDR3 DNA reads TGTGCCAGCCGTCAGGCTCAGAAGCGGACCTATAATGGCTACACCTTC.

The CDR3 region has the DNA TGTGCCAGCAGGCGGGTTAAGAACACTGAAGCTTTCTTT. As protein: CASRRVKNTEAFF. The V and J genes are TRBV6-5 and TRBJ1-1; D gene unclear. The CDR3 has 13 amino acids. Trimming removed 6 bases at V and 1 base at J, with 9 bases between. Germline values: CDR1 MNHEY, CDR2 SVGAGI.

This clone was seen a few times. This rearrangement joins TRBV28 to TRBJ1-4; D call uncertain. Germline CDR1 reads MDHEN; CDR2 reads SYDVKM. With 4 bases removed from V and 6 bases from J, the gap between germline ends came to 21 bases. The CDR3 covers 17 residues. The CDR3 reads CASSSTTPGGFDEKLFF. The CDR3 nucleotides read TGTGCCAGCAGTTCCACGACACCAGGAGGGTTTGATGAAAAACTGTTTTTT.

This clone appeared a single time. The chain joins TRBV25-1 to TRBJ2-4, with 8 bases matching TRBD1. CDR3 length: 15 amino acids. The germline gives CDR1 MGHDK, CDR2 SYGVNS. The V and J ends lost 4 bases and 5 bases, in that order; junction bases with no gene match: 7. This CDR3 is CASSASGTGQNIQYF. CDR3 nucleotides: TGTGCCAGCAGTGCCTCCGGGACAGGTCAAAACATTCAGTACTTC. Filled out from reference TRBV25-1 and TRBJ2-4, the complete variable domain reads EADIYQTPRYLVIGTGKKITLECSQTMGHDKMYWYQQDPGMELHLIHYSYGVNSTEKGDLSSESTVSRIRTEHFPLTLESARPSHTSQYLCASSASGTGQNIQYFGAGTRLSVL.

The chain carries TRBV27 and TRBJ2-5, with D possibly TRBD1 on 5 matching bases. CDR1 MNHEY and CDR2 SMNVEV come from the germline V gene (reference sequence). The germline V and J ends were trimmed by 3 bases and 6 bases, with 11 bases remaining between them. The CDR3 length is 13 residues. The CDR3 DNA sequence: TGTGCCAGCAGTTTTCCAGGGTCGCAGACCCAGTACTTC. Amino acid sequence: CASSFPGSQTQYF.

The chain employs TRBV6-6 and TRBJ1-4; the D is unclear. Deletions cut 8 bases from V and 8 bases from J, with 9 bases between. This CDR3 contains 11 residues. The germline gives CDR1 MNHNY, CDR2 SVGAGI (reference sequence). CDR3 sequence: CASQQQEKLFF. The DNA of the CDR3 is TGTGCCAGCCAACAGCAAGAAAAACTGTTTTTT.

This chain joins TRBV5-1 and TRBJ2-2, with 11 bases fitting TRBD1. The ends lost 0 bases at V and 3 bases at J; junction bases unmatched: 7. The CDR3 is 18 amino acids. Germline loops: CDR1 SGHRS, CDR2 YFSETQ. The CDR3 is CASSLAPGQGADTGELFF. As DNA, the CDR3 is TGCGCCAGCAGCTTGGCGCCTGGACAGGGGGCGGACACCGGGGAGCTGTTTTTT.

The gene calls are TRBV6-5 and TRBJ1-2; 9 positions agree with TRBD1. With 4 bases clipped from V and 4 bases from J, the junction kept 10 bases outside the gene matches. The CDR3 covers 16 residues. CDR1 and CDR2 from the germline V gene are MNHEY and SVGAGI. The CDR3 DNA reads as TGTGCCAGCAGTTTGGTCCGGACAGGGGATATCTATGGCTACACCTTC. This codes for CASSLVRTGDIYGYTF.

This clone was counted only a few times. The chain combines TRBV19 with TRBJ1-3, with TRBD1 matching 8 bases. The CDR3 runs 15 residues. The ends lost 6 bases at V and 2 bases at J; junction bases unmatched: 6. CDR1 and CDR2 from the germline V gene are LNHDA and SQIVND (reference sequence). The DNA for the CDR3 is TGTGCCAGTAGCCGGTCGACAGGGGCTGGAAACACCATATATTTT. This encodes CASSRSTGAGNTIYF.

Only one count was recorded for this clone. The J gene is TRBJ2-7, the V gene TRBV9; 7 positions agree with TRBD1. Per the germline V gene, CDR1 is SGDLS and CDR2 is YYNGEE. Unmatched junction bases numbered 6, after V lost 3 bases and J lost 0 bases. The CDR3 has 15 amino acids. CDR3 DNA: TGTGCCAGCAGCGGAGGGACAGCGTACTCCTACGAGCAGTACTTC. This sequence encodes CASSGGTAYSYEQYF.

The chain couples TRBV27 to TRBJ2-1; TRBD1 matches 8 bases. V lost 3 bases and J lost 4; bases outside the gene matches: 5. The CDR3 extends over 15 amino acids. Germline V gene data show CDR1 as MNHEY and CDR2 as SMNVEV (reference sequence). The CDR3 nucleotides are TGTGCCAGCAGTTTTCGGACAGGGTTATACAATGAGCAGTTCTTC. Translation: CASSFRTGLYNEQFF.

V and J are TRBV4-3 and TRBJ1-6, with D hard to call. This CDR3 spans 19 amino acids. The germline V gene has CDR1 LGHNA and CDR2 YSLEER. V shed 1 base and J shed 0 bases, with 16 bases lying between them. In DNA form, the CDR3 reads TGCGCCAGCAGCCAAGGCCGGCGTCACGGGTACTCCTATAATTCACCCCTCCACTTT. This codes for CASSQGRRHGYSYNSPLHF.

The chain carries TRBV29-1 and TRBJ2-7; 8 positions match TRBD2. From germline, CDR1 is SQVTM and CDR2 ANQGSEA. This CDR3 comprises 15 residues. With V trimmed by 0 bases and J by 3 bases, 7 bases remained unmatched. The CDR3 loop reads CSVEDLSGRDYEQYF. CDR3 nucleotide sequence: TGCAGCGTTGAAGATCTCAGCGGGAGAGACTACGAGCAGTACTTC.

The J gene is TRBJ1-2, the V gene TRBV6-6, with D maybe TRBD1 (5 bases). From germline, CDR1 is MNHNY and CDR2 SVGAGI (reference sequence). Deletions cut 2 bases from V and 6 bases from J, with 10 bases between. The CDR3 loop spans 13 amino acids. The CDR3: CASSYMGLDGYTF. Written as DNA, the CDR3 is TGTGCCAGCAGTTACATGGGACTGGATGGCTACACCTTC.

This chain joins TRBV9 and TRBJ2-2; D is perhaps TRBD2 (6 bases). Deletions cut 4 bases from V and 6 bases from J, with 16 bases between. The CDR3 totals 15 residues. Germline V gene sequence: CDR1 SGDLS, CDR2 YYNGEE. The CDR3 DNA is TGTGCCAGCAGCACCGTAGCTCTAGCGTCCGGGGAGCTGTTTTTT. Its translation: CASSTVALASGELFF.

The chain is built from TRBV2 and TRBJ2-7; possibly TRBD1 for D (6 bases). V lost 6 bases to trimming and J lost 1 base, with 7 bases between them. Germline V gene data show CDR1 as SNHLY and CDR2 as FYNNEI. The CDR3 contains 12 residues. As DNA, the CDR3 is TGTGCCAGCAGACAGGGATCCTACGAGCAGTACTTC. Amino acid sequence: CASRQGSYEQYF.

The chain combines TRBV20-1 with TRBJ2-5, with D perhaps assigned TRBD1 or TRBD2 (5 bases each). Between the trimmed V and J ends, which lost 7 bases and 5 bases, there was a span of 8 bases. Germline CDR1 reads DFQATT; CDR2 reads SNEGSKA (reference sequence). The CDR3 loop spans 10 amino acids. CDR3 DNA sequence: TGCAGTGGAGGGGTCGAGACCCAGTACTTC. It codes for CSGGVETQYF.

The V call is TRBV14, the J call TRBJ1-1, with D possibly being TRBD1 (5 bases). Germline CDR1 and CDR2: SGHDN and FVKESK. The CDR3 runs to 14 residues. Trimming stripped 4 bases from V and 4 bases from J, with 13 bases between. The CDR3 nucleotides are TGTGCCAGCAGCCTGACCTCAGGGAGCACTGAAGCTTTCTTT. Translated: CASSLTSGSTEAFF.

CDR3 loop: CASSPRRGTNTGELFF. The CDR3, as DNA: TGTGCCAGCTCTCCGCGGCGGGGGACCAACACCGGGGAGCTGTTTTTT. This chain links TRBV18 with TRBJ2-2; 7 bases agree with TRBD2. The CDR3 consists of 16 residues. CDR1 KGHSH and CDR2 LQKENI come from the germline V gene. J was trimmed by 2 bases and V by 6 bases; bases with no gene match: 9.

This clone has a single count. The chain is built from TRBV11-2 and TRBJ2-5; TRBD1 might be the D (6 bases). CDR1 and CDR2 (germline): SGHAT, FQNNGV. With 3 bases removed from V and 1 base from J, the gap between germline ends came to 9 bases. CDR3 length: 14 residues. CDR3 in DNA: TGTGCCAGCAGCTTCACAGGGTTCCAAGAGACCCAGTACTTC. Translating gives CASSFTGFQETQYF.

This clone occurred once. This chain joins TRBV19 and TRBJ2-5; 9 bases match TRBD1. The CDR3 loop spans 16 amino acids. Per germline, CDR1 LNHDA and CDR2 SQIVND (reference sequence). V dropped 6 bases and J dropped 5; count of bases not matched to a gene: 13. The CDR3 loop reads CASSTGTGSAGETQYF. The CDR3 DNA reads as TGTGCCAGTAGCACTGGGACAGGGTCGGCAGGGGAGACCCAGTACTTC.

Notes on this clone: Other DNA variants within this sample encode the same CDR3. The chain combines TRBV18 with TRBJ2-5; weak D call: TRBD2 (6 bases). The V end lost 6 bases, the J end lost 2 bases, and 7 bases lay between the germline ends. The germline gives CDR1 KGHSH, CDR2 LQKENI. This CDR3 has 12 residues. The CDR3 protein is CASSRGQETQYF. The CDR3 DNA reads as TGTGCCAGCTCCCGGGGGCAAGAGACCCAGTACTTC.

The chain combines TRBV6-5 with TRBJ1-1, with TRBD1 matching 8 bases. Germline-derived CDR1 and CDR2 are MNHEY and SVGAGI. This CDR3 is 15 amino acids long. With V trimmed by 6 bases and J by 2 bases, 8 bases remained unmatched. The CDR3 coding sequence is TGTGCCAGCAGCACTGACAGGGGAGCCAACACTGAAGCTTTCTTT. The encoded protein is CASSTDRGANTEAFF.

The rearrangement uses TRBV2 and TRBJ1-6, with D possibly being TRBD1 (6 bases). The CDR3 covers 14 residues. Trimming pared 1 base from V and 8 bases from J, leaving 9 bases between. The germline gives CDR1 SNHLY, CDR2 FYNNEI. For the CDR3, the DNA is TGTGCCAGCAGTGAAGTACAGGGATATTCACCCCTCCACTTT. Translation gives CASSEVQGYSPLHF.

This clone was seen ten or more times. The chain employs TRBV15 and TRBJ2-7; 12 nucleotides line up with TRBD2. With 5 bases clipped from V and 6 bases from J, the junction kept 11 bases outside the gene matches. CDR3 length: 16 amino acids. Germline CDR1 and CDR2: LNHNV and YYDKDF (reference sequence). CDR3 coding DNA: TGTGCCACCAGCGGGGGACTAGCGGGTCTTAATGGCGAGCAGTACTTC. This translates into CATSGGLAGLNGEQYF.